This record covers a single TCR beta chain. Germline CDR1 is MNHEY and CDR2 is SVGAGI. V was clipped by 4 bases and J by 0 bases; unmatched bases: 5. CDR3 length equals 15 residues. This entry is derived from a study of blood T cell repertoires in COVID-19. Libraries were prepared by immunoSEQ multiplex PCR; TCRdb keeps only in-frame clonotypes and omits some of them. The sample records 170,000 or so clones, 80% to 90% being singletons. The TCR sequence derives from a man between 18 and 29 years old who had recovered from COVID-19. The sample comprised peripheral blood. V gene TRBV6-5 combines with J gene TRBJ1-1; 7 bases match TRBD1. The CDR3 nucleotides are TGTGCCAGCAGTTTTTCGACAGGGCTGAACACTGAAGCTTTCTTT. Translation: CASSFSTGLNTEAFF.